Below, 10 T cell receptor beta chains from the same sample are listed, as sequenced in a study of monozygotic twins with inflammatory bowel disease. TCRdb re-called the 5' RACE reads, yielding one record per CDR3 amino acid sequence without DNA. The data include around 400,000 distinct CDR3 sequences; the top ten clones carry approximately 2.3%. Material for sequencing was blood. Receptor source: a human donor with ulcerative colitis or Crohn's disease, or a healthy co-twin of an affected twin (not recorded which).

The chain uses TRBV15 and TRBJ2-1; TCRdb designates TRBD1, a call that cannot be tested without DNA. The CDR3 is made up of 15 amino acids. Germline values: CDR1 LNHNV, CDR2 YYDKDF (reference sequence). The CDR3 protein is CATSRVRGDYNEQFF.

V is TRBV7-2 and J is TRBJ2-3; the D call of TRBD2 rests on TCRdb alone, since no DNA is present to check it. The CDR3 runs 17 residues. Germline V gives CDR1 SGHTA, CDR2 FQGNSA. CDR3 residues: CASSLPRTASGTDTQYF. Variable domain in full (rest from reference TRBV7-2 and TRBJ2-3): GAGVSQSPSNKVTEKGKDVELRCDPISGHTALYWYRQSLGQGLEFLIYFQGNSAPDKSGLPSDRFSAERTGGSVSTLTIQRTQQEDSAVYLCASSLPRTASGTDTQYFGPGTRLTVL.

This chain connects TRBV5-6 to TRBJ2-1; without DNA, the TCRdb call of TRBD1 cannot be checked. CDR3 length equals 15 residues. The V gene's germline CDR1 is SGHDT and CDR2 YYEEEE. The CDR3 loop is CASSLQQGLRFEQFF.

CDR3: CASSLDSYTYEQYF. The chain joins TRBV7-2 to TRBJ2-7. The CDR3 runs 14 residues. CDR1 is SGHTA, CDR2 FQGNSA, per germline.

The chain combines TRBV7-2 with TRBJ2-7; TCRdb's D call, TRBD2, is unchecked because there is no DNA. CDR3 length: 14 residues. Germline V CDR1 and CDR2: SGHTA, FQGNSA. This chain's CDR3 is CASGQGLAAYEQYF.

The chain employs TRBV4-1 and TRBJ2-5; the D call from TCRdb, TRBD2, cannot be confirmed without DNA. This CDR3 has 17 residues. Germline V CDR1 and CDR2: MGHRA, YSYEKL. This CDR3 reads CASSSGMLSGGQETQYF.

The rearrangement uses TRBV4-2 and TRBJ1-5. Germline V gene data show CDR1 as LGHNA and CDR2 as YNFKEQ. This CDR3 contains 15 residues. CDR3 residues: CASSQADTPNQPQHF.

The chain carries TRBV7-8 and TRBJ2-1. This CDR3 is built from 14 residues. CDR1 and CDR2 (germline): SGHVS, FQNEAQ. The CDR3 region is CASSLTSAYNEQFF.

This chain's CDR3 is CASSQLQGEQFF. The J gene is TRBJ2-1, the V gene TRBV7-7. The CDR3 covers 12 residues. Germline V gene sequence: CDR1 SSHAT, CDR2 FNYEAQ (reference sequence).

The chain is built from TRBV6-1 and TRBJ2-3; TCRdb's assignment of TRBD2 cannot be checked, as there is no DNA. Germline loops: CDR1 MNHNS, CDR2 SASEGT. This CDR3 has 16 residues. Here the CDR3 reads CASSRDSGSGTDTQYF.